Listed here are 18 T cell receptor beta chains from one sample, sequenced in a study of CD8+CD57+ T cells in acquired aplastic anemia. Genomic DNA acted as the template from which TCR beta VDJ combination and CDR3 sequence profiling were carried out. TCRdb reprocessed the reads via MiXCR and lists one record per CDR3 protein. The sample has roughly 420,000 distinct CDR3 sequences, just under 70% seen once; the top ten hold approximately 3.8%. The sequenced material came from sorted CD4+, CD8+, or CD8+CD57+ T cells (not recorded which) from PBMCs. The receptors originated from a human donor in good health, serving as a control.

The chain links TRBV7-2 to TRBJ1-1, with D hard to call. Trimming shortened V by 1 base and J by 9 bases, and 15 bases separated the two germline ends. The CDR3 is 14 residues long. Germline V gene data show CDR1 as SGHTA and CDR2 as FQGNSA. The CDR3 nucleotides read TGTGCCAGCAGCTTAGGGCCCCGCGTCCCGAAAGCTTTCTTT. Its translation: CASSLGPRVPKAFF.

The CDR3 bases are TGTGCCAGCAGTTTATTCGGAGGATCCAACTATGGCTACACCTTC. This sequence encodes CASSLFGGSNYGYTF. The chain links TRBV12-3 or TRBV12-4 to TRBJ1-2; D gene unclear. V lost 2 bases and J lost 2, with 12 bases in between. The CDR3 length is 15 residues.

The chain joins TRBV20-1 to TRBJ2-1; D possibly corresponds to TRBD1 (5 bases). In germline, CDR1 is DFQATT, CDR2 SNEGSKA (reference sequence). Trimming removed 2 bases from V and 8 bases from J, with 16 bases in between. The CDR3 has 14 amino acids. The CDR3 protein is CSARPWGTEDEQFF. In DNA form, the CDR3 reads TGCAGTGCTAGACCCTGGGGCACTGAAGATGAGCAGTTCTTC.

The chain couples TRBV20-1 to TRBJ2-7, with 10 bases identical to TRBD2. This CDR3 has 14 residues. V dropped 6 bases and J dropped 2; count of bases not matched to a gene: 7. The germline V gene encodes CDR1 DFQATT and CDR2 SNEGSKA (reference sequence). DNA of the CDR3: TGCAGTGCAACTCCTAGCGGGGGAGCCTACGAGCAGTACTTC. Residues: CSATPSGGAYEQYF.

CDR3 sequence reads: CSATCDRSRQETQYF. For the CDR3, the DNA is TGCAGTGCTACCTGCGATCGGTCGCGACAAGAGACCCAGTACTTC. The V and J genes are TRBV20-1 and TRBJ2-5; D uncertain. The CDR3 covers 15 residues. V dropped 4 bases and J dropped 2 bases, with 17 bases sitting between them. The germline CDR1 and CDR2 sequences are DFQATT and SNEGSKA (reference sequence).

This clonotype appeared a single time. The chain uses TRBV10-1 and TRBJ2-7; 9 nucleotides align to TRBD1. The CDR3 consists of 18 residues. Losses at the gene ends were 2 bases for V and 5 bases for J; bases not matched to a gene: 16. Germline CDR1 is WNHNN and CDR2 is SYGVQD (reference sequence). The CDR3 bases are TGCGCCAGCAGTGAGATACAAGGGGGACAGGGCCTTTACAACGAGCAGTACTTC. Its protein product is CASSEIQGGQGLYNEQYF.

The chain joins TRBV12-3 or TRBV12-4 to TRBJ2-3; TRBD1 aligns across 12 bases. The length of the CDR3 is 14 residues. With V trimmed by 6 bases and J by 4 bases, 2 bases remained unmatched. This CDR3 is CASSWDRGPDTQYF. CDR3 bases: TGTGCCAGCAGCTGGGACAGGGGGCCAGATACGCAGTATTTT.

This chain links TRBV19 with TRBJ1-1; 10 nucleotides align to TRBD1. J was trimmed by 6 bases and V by 5 bases; bases with no gene match: 6. Germline loops: CDR1 LNHDA, CDR2 SQIVND (reference sequence). The CDR3 totals 14 residues. The CDR3 here is CASSPGQGGSEAFF. The CDR3 nucleotides are TGTGCCAGTAGTCCTGGACAGGGGGGTTCTGAAGCTTTCTTT.

This clonotype was seen only a few times. In nucleotides, the CDR3 is TGTGCCAGCAGCGTGGGGGATGAAGCTTTCTTT. Translation gives CASSVGDEAFF. The chain links TRBV9 to TRBJ1-1, with TRBD1 as a possible D gene (5 bases). Trimming removed 2 bases at V and 7 bases at J, with 6 bases between. In germline, CDR1 is SGDLS, CDR2 YYNGEE. The CDR3 has 11 residues.

The V and J genes are TRBV12-3 or TRBV12-4 and TRBJ2-5, with D perhaps matching TRBD2 (8 bases). TRBJ2-7 matches the DNA end more closely, so the J call is doubtful. The CDR3 loop spans 14 amino acids. The CDR3 is CASSRGGQMYEQYF. The CDR3 DNA follows: TGTGCCAGCAGCCGGGGGGGACAGATGTACGAGCAGTACTTC.

The gene calls are TRBV7-2 and TRBJ1-2; no clear D. Germline values: CDR1 SGHTA, CDR2 FQGNSA. The ends were cut back, 0 bases at V and 8 bases at J, with 19 bases in the middle. This CDR3 spans 16 amino acids. The CDR3 spells CASSLAGEAVAQGYTF. The CDR3 DNA reads as TGTGCCAGCAGCTTAGCAGGAGAGGCGGTTGCCCAGGGCTACACCTTC.

The chain links TRBV4-3 to TRBJ2-7, with no clear D. The germline CDR1 and CDR2 sequences are LGHNA and YSLEER. CDR3 length: 13 amino acids. Trimming left V 6 bases short and J 3 bases short, with 12 bases between. The CDR3 loop is CASRHANNYEQYF. CDR3 DNA sequence: TGCGCCAGCAGACATGCCAACAACTACGAGCAGTACTTC.

The rearrangement joins TRBV19 to TRBJ1-2; the D is unclear. The tail of the sequence fits TRBJ1-5 better, so the J call may be wrong. The length of the CDR3 is 15 residues. CDR1 is LNHDA, CDR2 SQIVND, per germline (reference sequence). CDR3: CASSVNGVKNHRQHF. The CDR3 DNA sequence: TGTGCCAGTAGTGTAAACGGGGTCAAAAATCACCGCCAGCATTTT.

The chain joins TRBV14 to TRBJ1-2; 9 bases fit TRBD1. The germline V gene has CDR1 SGHDN and CDR2 FVKESK. V was clipped by 0 bases and J by 8 bases; unmatched bases: 7. The CDR3 loop spans 15 amino acids. The CDR3 here is CASSQDGHRGQGYTF. For the CDR3, the DNA is TGTGCCAGCAGCCAAGATGGGCACAGGGGGCAAGGCTACACCTTC.

About this clonotype itself: Its ends do not fully match the called genes, so a read error is possible. The CDR3, as DNA: TGTGCCAGCAGCCAAGCGGGACAGGTTGACGAGCAGCACTACTTC. It is translated as CASSQAGQVDEQHYF. This chain connects TRBV7-3 to TRBJ2-7, with a tentative D call TRBD1 (8 bases). The length of the CDR3 is 15 residues. Per germline, CDR1 SGHTA and CDR2 FQGTGA.

A remark on this clonotype: Because the CDR3's place on the DNA is in doubt, the DNA is left out and the CDR3 is given as listed by TCRdb. The chain joins TRBV7-8 to TRBJ1-1. The germline gives CDR1 SGHVS, CDR2 FQNEAQ. The CDR3 spans 15 amino acids, including both terminal residues. The CDR3 spells CASSLWGGTEAFFFF.

The chain combines TRBV9 with TRBJ2-1; TRBD1 is a possible D gene (5 bases). The germline V gene has CDR1 SGDLS and CDR2 YYNGEE. The CDR3 spans 15 residues. The V end lost 4 bases, the J end lost 8 bases, and 19 bases lay between the germline ends. CDR3 sequence: CASSPTTATIDEQFF. For the CDR3, the DNA is TGTGCCAGCAGCCCGACGACAGCGACCATCGATGAGCAGTTCTTC.

On this clonotype itself: The conserved phenylalanine or tryptophan normally closing the CDR3 is absent here, so this likely arose from a read error. The DNA is omitted, as the CDR3 cannot be located on it reliably, and the CDR3 follows TCRdb's listing. This chain connects TRBV2 to TRBJ1-3. Including both end residues, the CDR3 is 15 amino acids long. Germline V gene lookup returns CDR1 SNHLY and CDR2 FYNNEI. The CDR3 sequence: CASRLAGGATQSFYL.